These 21 T cell receptor beta chains share one sample of origin, sequenced in a study of blood T cell repertoires in COVID-19. The method was immunoSEQ multiplex PCR; TCRdb's version includes in-frame clones alone and lacks a portion of them. The sample has fewer than 250,000 clones, over 75% seen once. Sequencing was performed on peripheral blood. All receptors derive from a man in his forties or fifties with acute or convalescent COVID-19.

The chain is built from TRBV5-6 and TRBJ2-4; D is perhaps TRBD2 (6 bases). The germline gives CDR1 SGHDT, CDR2 YYEEEE. This CDR3 spans 18 amino acids. Trimming pared 0 bases from V and 0 bases from J, leaving 16 bases between. CDR3 bases: TGTGCCAGCAGCTTGGCTCCAGGGAGGATGAGAGCCAAAAACATTCAGTACTTC. Encoded protein: CASSLAPGRMRAKNIQYF.

V and J are TRBV18 and TRBJ2-1; perhaps TRBD2 as D (5 bases). The CDR3 spans 17 residues. Germline values: CDR1 KGHSH, CDR2 LQKENI. Trimming cost V 4 bases and J 4 bases, with 20 bases left between them. CDR3 DNA sequence: TGTGCCAGCTCACTTGCCCAGAGGCAGAGAGGGTACAATGAGCAGTTCTTC. Its translation is CASSLAQRQRGYNEQFF.

The genes are TRBV27 and TRBJ2-7, with no clear D. The ends were cut back, 0 bases at V and 4 bases at J, with 7 bases in the middle. Per the germline V gene, CDR1 is MNHEY and CDR2 is SMNVEV (reference sequence). The CDR3 is made up of 13 amino acids. In DNA, the CDR3 is TGTGCCAGCAGTTTATCGCGAGCTTACGAGCAGTACTTC. As protein: CASSLSRAYEQYF.

The DNA of the CDR3 is TGTGCCAGCAGCATCAGGTTTCAGGAAAAACTGTTTTTT. Translated, it gives CASSIRFQEKLFF. The chain couples TRBV7-9 to TRBJ1-4; D is ambiguous. Trimming stripped 5 bases from V and 8 bases from J, with 12 bases between. Per germline, CDR1 SEHNR and CDR2 FQNEAQ (reference sequence). This CDR3 contains 13 residues.

The rearrangement links TRBV21-1 to TRBJ1-1. TRBV21-1 is tagged as a pseudogene. The CDR3 has 15 amino acids. The CDR3 spells CASSKRGGLATEAFF. CDR3 nucleotide sequence: TGTGCCAGCAGCAAAAGGGGAGGGTTAGCCACTGAAGCTTTCTTT.

The genes are TRBV10-2 and TRBJ2-2, with 8 positions matching TRBD1. The CDR3 is 15 amino acids. Germline V gives CDR1 WSHSY, CDR2 SAAADI. With 2 bases clipped from V and 4 bases from J, the junction kept 3 bases outside the gene matches. CDR3 in amino acids: CASSEQGALTGELFF. CDR3 coding DNA: TGCGCCAGCAGTGAGCAGGGGGCTCTCACCGGGGAGCTGTTTTTT.

The chain uses TRBV3-1 (or the pseudogene TRBV3-2) and TRBJ2-1, with D perhaps matching TRBD2 (6 bases). This CDR3 comprises 13 residues. From germline, CDR1 is LGHDT and CDR2 YNNKEL (reference sequence). V was pared by 2 bases and J by 7 bases, with 9 bases between. This CDR3 is CASSQRTINEQFF. The CDR3 nucleotides are TGTGCCAGCAGCCAAAGGACTATTAATGAGCAGTTCTTC.

V is TRBV24-1 and J is TRBJ2-1, with TRBD2 matching over 8 bases. CDR1 is KGHDR and CDR2 is SFDVKD in the germline V gene. V trimming: 7 bases; J trimming: 3 bases; junction bases outside the gene matches: 4. The CDR3 length is 14 residues. The CDR3 DNA reads as TGTGCCACCAGCGCGGGGGGAAGCTACAATGAGCAGTTCTTC. Encoded protein: CATSAGGSYNEQFF.

In nucleotides, the CDR3 is TGTGCCAGCAGCTCCTCATCGGGTGAGCAGTTCTTC. Amino acid sequence: CASSSSSGEQFF. V gene TRBV9 combines with J gene TRBJ2-1, with D unclear. Germline V gene sequence: CDR1 SGDLS, CDR2 YYNGEE. Trimming cost V 4 bases and J 9 bases, with 11 bases left between them. The CDR3 spans 12 residues.

The rearrangement joins TRBV3-1 (or the pseudogene TRBV3-2) to TRBJ1-2, with 8 bases fitting TRBD1. Germline-derived CDR1 and CDR2 are LGHDT and YNNKEL (reference sequence). J was trimmed by 6 bases and V by 0 bases; bases with no gene match: 9. This CDR3 has 16 residues. The CDR3 is CASSQDLTGARDGYTF. The DNA for the CDR3 is TGTGCCAGCAGCCAAGATCTGACAGGGGCGCGTGATGGCTACACCTTC.

The V gene is TRBV2, the J gene TRBJ2-1; 11 bases agree with TRBD2. The ends lost 2 bases at V and 7 bases at J; junction bases unmatched: 7. This CDR3 is built from 16 residues. The V gene's germline CDR1 is SNHLY and CDR2 FYNNEI. The CDR3: CASSEQGRLAGNEQFF. The CDR3 DNA is TGTGCCAGCAGTGAACAGGGGAGACTAGCGGGGAATGAGCAGTTCTTC.

The sample holds one count of this clone. The rearrangement uses TRBV5-5 and TRBJ2-1; no definite D call. The V and J ends lost 0 bases and 0 bases respectively, with 7 bases between them. Germline V gene sequence: CDR1 SGHKS, CDR2 YYEKEE (reference sequence). The CDR3 sequence is 15 residues long. The DNA for the CDR3 is TGTGCCAGCAGCTTGGACCCAGGCTCCTACAATGAGCAGTTCTTC. It codes for CASSLDPGSYNEQFF.

This clone was counted once. CDR3 sequence: CASSSPTGKETQYF. The CDR3 DNA follows: TGCGCCAGCAGCTCCCCGACGGGTAAAGAGACCCAGTACTTC. V usage is TRBV5-1 and J usage is TRBJ2-5; D gene ambiguous. From germline, CDR1 is SGHRS and CDR2 YFSETQ. CDR3 length equals 14 residues. V shed 3 bases and J shed 3 bases, with 12 bases lying between them. Full variable domain (missing parts from reference TRBV5-1 and TRBJ2-5): KAGVTQTPRYLIKTRGQQVTLSCSPISGHRSVSWYQQTPGQGLQFLFEYFSETQRNKGNFPGRFSGRQFSNSRSEMNVSTLELGDSALYLCASSSPTGKETQYFGPGTRLLVL.

The CDR3, as DNA: TGTGCCAGCAGCCATCGTCGTGAAAAACTGTTTTTT. The encoded protein is CASSHRREKLFF. The chain combines TRBV3-1 (or the pseudogene TRBV3-2) with TRBJ1-4; D gene unclear. CDR1 LGHDT and CDR2 YNNKEL come from the germline V gene (reference sequence). Deletions cut 3 bases from V and 7 bases from J, with 6 bases between. CDR3 length equals 12 residues.

J is TRBJ1-1 and V is TRBV10-3, with 8 bases aligning to TRBD1. CDR1 and CDR2 from the germline V gene are ENHRY and SYGVKD. The junction had 7 bases not matched to a gene; V was cut back by 4 bases and J by 6 bases. The CDR3 consists of 14 residues. CDR3 protein: CAISVSTGVPEAFF. The CDR3 DNA sequence: TGTGCCATCAGTGTGTCGACAGGGGTGCCTGAAGCTTTCTTT.

The chain uses TRBV10-2 and TRBJ2-2; 11 bases are a match to TRBD1. J was trimmed by 6 bases and V by 1 base; bases with no gene match: 4. The CDR3 spans 16 residues. CDR1 and CDR2 (germline): WSHSY, SAAADI. For the CDR3, the DNA is TGCGCCAGCAGTGAGTGGAGGACAGGGGGCTCCGGGGAGCTGTTTTTT. Translated, it gives CASSEWRTGGSGELFF.

The chain joins TRBV15 to TRBJ1-3, with a tentative D call TRBD1 (6 bases). There are 15 residues in the CDR3. V shed 4 bases and J shed 4 bases, with 14 bases lying between them. Germline CDR1 reads LNHNV; CDR2 reads YYDKDF (reference sequence). Here the CDR3 DNA reads TGTGCCACCAGCACCGAACAGGGTGCAGGAAACACCATATATTTT. The encoded protein is CATSTEQGAGNTIYF.

V usage is TRBV5-1 and J usage is TRBJ1-1, with 7 bases aligning to TRBD1. There are 16 residues in the CDR3. Germline V gene sequence: CDR1 SGHRS, CDR2 YFSETQ. Trimming at V came to 4 bases and at J to 1 base, leaving 10 bases not matched to a gene. The CDR3, as DNA: TGCGCCAGCAGCAGATTACCGGGACAGCGGAACACTGAAGCTTTCTTT. Amino acid sequence: CASSRLPGQRNTEAFF.

The V gene is TRBV5-8, the J gene TRBJ1-4; D call uncertain. V was pared by 0 bases and J by 0 bases, with 15 bases between. CDR3 length: 18 amino acids. From germline, CDR1 is SGHTS and CDR2 YDEGEE. The CDR3 spells CASSLVVGSGSTNEKLFF. Written as DNA, the CDR3 is TGTGCCAGCAGCTTGGTGGTCGGATCGGGTTCAACTAATGAAAAACTGTTTTTT. Looking up the rest from reference TRBV5-8 and TRBJ1-4 gives the full variable domain: EAGVTQSPTHLIKTRGQQATLRCSPISGHTSVYWYQQALGLGLQFLLWYDEGEERNRGNFPPRFSGRQFPNYSSELNVNALELEDSALYLCASSLVVGSGSTNEKLFFGSGTQLSVL.

The genes are TRBV25-1 and TRBJ2-1; D uncertain. This CDR3 is built from 14 residues. Germline V CDR1 and CDR2: MGHDK, SYGVNS. The V and J ends lost 2 bases and 5 bases respectively, with 10 bases between them. The CDR3 region is CASSEPRIDNEQFF. CDR3 nucleotide sequence: TGTGCCAGCAGTGAACCCAGAATCGACAATGAGCAGTTCTTC.

This chain joins TRBV5-1 and TRBJ2-1; weak D call: TRBD1 (6 bases). The CDR3 extends over 15 amino acids. V was trimmed by 0 bases and J by 2 bases, leaving 9 bases between them. The germline V gene has CDR1 SGHRS and CDR2 YFSETQ. CDR3 sequence reads: CASSLAGVTYNEQFF. CDR3 coding DNA: TGCGCCAGCAGCTTGGCAGGGGTTACCTACAATGAGCAGTTCTTC.